This T cell receptor beta chain was sequenced for a study of T cells after yellow fever vaccination. General study results and limits: Among primary-vaccination clones, most reappeared after the booster, at 95% to 96% for CD4 and roughly 90% for CD8. CD4 and CD8 compartments shared a small share of clonotypes.

Template switching with 5'RACE generated the TCR cDNA and added a universal primer site and UMIs. TCRdb itself ran the 5' RACE reads through MiXCR, one entry per CDR3 protein. The sample lists some 290,000 distinct CDR3 sequences; roughly 10% were seen once. In its sample, this clonotype was seen a few times. As yet, its antigen is unknown. From germline, CDR1 is LGHDT and CDR2 YNNKEL (reference sequence). The CDR3 totals 16 residues. V was clipped by 5 bases and J by 3 bases; unmatched bases: 10. This sequence joins TRBV3-1 and TRBJ2-5; 9 nucleotides agree with TRBD1. The TCR comes from a man younger than 35 who received the YFV17D yellow fever vaccine. The specimen was CD4+ T cells sorted from PBMCs, collected 45 days after the yellow fever booster vaccination. This chain's CDR3 is CASSSRGQGYEETQYF. CDR3 sequence (DNA): TGTGCCAGCAGCTCGCGAGGACAGGGGTACGAAGAGACCCAGTACTTC.